The entry below describes one T cell receptor beta chain. Antigen: not known. The record originates from a study of T cell repertoires in cytomegalovirus infection. Study information: Recently identified HLA-C-restricted CMV epitopes were among the peptides used. Signatures in public TCR beta sequences pointed to both CMV infection and matching HLA type. Study results and limitations: Carriers of CMV and the relevant HLA type were discriminated by public TCR beta frequency. Ex vivo, HLA-C-restricted CMV-specific TCR beta clonotypes prevailed over the rest of the response.

With 2 bases clipped from V and 10 bases from J, the junction kept 8 bases outside the gene matches. The CDR3 length is 15 residues. Germline values: CDR1 DFQATT, CDR2 SNEGSKA (reference sequence). TCRdb called the reads again in MiXCR, with one record for every CDR3 protein. Found here are some 900,000 distinct CDR3 sequences, around a third of them singletons; the top ten hold about an eighth. This specimen was cultured CD8+ T cells from PBMCs, taken from culture after CMV antigen stimulation. The sequence derives from a human donor in good health (CMV status not recorded). Some clones in this sample may be carry-over from other donors' samples. This chain uses TRBV20-1 with TRBJ1-6; 10 bases fit TRBD1. CDR3: CSARRDRGPGSPLHF. The DNA for the CDR3 is TGCAGTGCTAGACGCGACAGGGGGCCGGGGTCACCCCTCCACTTT.